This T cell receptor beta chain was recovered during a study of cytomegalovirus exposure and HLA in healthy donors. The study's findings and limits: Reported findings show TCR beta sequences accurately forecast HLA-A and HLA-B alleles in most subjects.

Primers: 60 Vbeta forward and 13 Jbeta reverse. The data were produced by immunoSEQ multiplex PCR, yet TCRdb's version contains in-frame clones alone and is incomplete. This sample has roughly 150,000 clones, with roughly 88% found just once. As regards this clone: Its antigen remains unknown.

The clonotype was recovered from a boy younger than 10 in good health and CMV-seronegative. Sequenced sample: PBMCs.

CDR3 in DNA: TGTGCCAGCAGCTTACGCGGGGGGGCCAGCACAGATACGCAGTATTTT. It specifies CASSLRGGASTDTQYF. The chain is built from TRBV9 and TRBJ2-3; 9 bases fit TRBD2. This CDR3 has 16 amino acids. Germline lookup yields CDR1 SGDLS and CDR2 YYNGEE. J gave up 0 bases and V 4 bases, and 6 bases lay outside the gene matches.